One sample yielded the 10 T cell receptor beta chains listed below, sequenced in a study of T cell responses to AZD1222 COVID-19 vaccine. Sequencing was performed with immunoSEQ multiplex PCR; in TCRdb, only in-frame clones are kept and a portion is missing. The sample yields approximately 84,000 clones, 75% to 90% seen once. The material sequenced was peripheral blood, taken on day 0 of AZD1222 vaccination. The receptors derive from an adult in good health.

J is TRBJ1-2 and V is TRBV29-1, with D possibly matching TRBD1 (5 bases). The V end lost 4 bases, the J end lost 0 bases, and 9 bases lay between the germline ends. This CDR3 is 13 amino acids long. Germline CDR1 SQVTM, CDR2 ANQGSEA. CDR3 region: CSVGDGANYGYTF. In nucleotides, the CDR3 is TGCAGCGTTGGGGACGGCGCTAACTATGGCTACACCTTC. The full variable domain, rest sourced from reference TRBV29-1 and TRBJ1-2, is SAVISQKPSRDICQRGTSLTIQCQVDSQVTMMFWYRQQPGQSLTLIATANQGSEATYESGFVIDKFPISRPNLTFSTLTVSNMSPEDSSIYLCSVGDGANYGYTFGSGTRLTVV.

The CDR3 is CASSLFIRSNTIYF. The DNA for the CDR3 is TGTGCCAGCAGCTTGTTCATCAGGTCAAACACCATATATTTT. The rearrangement uses TRBV5-6 and TRBJ1-3; unclear D gene. The V end lost 1 base, the J end lost 6 bases, and 11 bases lay between the germline ends. The CDR3 has 14 amino acids. Germline-derived CDR1 and CDR2 are SGHDT and YYEEEE.

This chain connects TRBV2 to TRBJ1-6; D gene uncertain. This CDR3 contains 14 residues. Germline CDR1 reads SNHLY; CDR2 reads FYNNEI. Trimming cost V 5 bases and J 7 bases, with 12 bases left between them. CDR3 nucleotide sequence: TGTGCCAGCAGTCGCCTTACAGCAAATTCACCCCTCCACTTT. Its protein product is CASSRLTANSPLHF.

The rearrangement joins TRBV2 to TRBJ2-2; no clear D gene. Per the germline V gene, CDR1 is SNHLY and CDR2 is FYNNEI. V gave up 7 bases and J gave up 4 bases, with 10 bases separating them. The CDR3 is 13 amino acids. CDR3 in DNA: TGTGCCAGCATTGACCTCAGCACCGGGGAGCTGTTTTTT. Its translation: CASIDLSTGELFF.

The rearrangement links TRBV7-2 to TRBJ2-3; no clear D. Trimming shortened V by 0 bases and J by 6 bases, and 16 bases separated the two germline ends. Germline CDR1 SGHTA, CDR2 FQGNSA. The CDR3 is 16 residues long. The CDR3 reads CASSLALIAKGDTQYF. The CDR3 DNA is TGTGCCAGCAGCTTAGCGCTTATAGCAAAAGGGGATACGCAGTATTTT.

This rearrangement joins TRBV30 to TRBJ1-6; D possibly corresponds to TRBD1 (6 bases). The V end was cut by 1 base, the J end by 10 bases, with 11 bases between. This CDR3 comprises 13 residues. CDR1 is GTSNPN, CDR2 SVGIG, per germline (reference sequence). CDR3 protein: CAWSEQGGSPLHF. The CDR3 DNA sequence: TGTGCCTGGAGTGAACAGGGAGGCTCACCCCTCCACTTT.

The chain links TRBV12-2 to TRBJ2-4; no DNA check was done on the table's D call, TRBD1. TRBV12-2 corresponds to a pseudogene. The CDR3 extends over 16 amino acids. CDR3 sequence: CASRLGQENLGSIQYF. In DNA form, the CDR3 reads TGTGCAAGTCGCTTGGGACAGGAAAACCTTGGAAGCATTCAGTACTTC.

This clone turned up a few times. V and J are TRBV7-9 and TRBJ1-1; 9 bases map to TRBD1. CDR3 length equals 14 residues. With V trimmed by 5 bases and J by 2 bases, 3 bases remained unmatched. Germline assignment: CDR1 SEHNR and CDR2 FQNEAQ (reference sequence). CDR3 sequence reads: CASSPDRGNTEAFF. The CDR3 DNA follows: TGTGCCAGCAGCCCGGACAGGGGAAACACTGAAGCTTTCTTT.

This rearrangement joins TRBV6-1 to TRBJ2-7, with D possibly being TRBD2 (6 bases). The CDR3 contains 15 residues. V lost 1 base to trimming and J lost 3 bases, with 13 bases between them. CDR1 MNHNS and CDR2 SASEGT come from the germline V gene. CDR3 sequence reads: CASSEGTGSSYEQYF. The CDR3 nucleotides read TGTGCCAGCAGTGAAGGGACCGGGAGCAGCTACGAGCAGTACTTC.

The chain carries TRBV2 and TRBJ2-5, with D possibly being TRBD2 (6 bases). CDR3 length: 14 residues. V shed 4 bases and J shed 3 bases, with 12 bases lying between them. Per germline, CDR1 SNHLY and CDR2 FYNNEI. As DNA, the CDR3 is TGTGCCAGCAGTGCGGGACGGAGGGAAGAGACCCAGTACTTC. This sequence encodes CASSAGRREETQYF.